One sample yielded the 17 T cell receptor beta chains listed below, sequenced in a study of shared clonotypes between healthy human individuals. Here immunoSEQ multiplex PCR was the method, and the copy in TCRdb shows in-frame clones only, minus some. The repertoire has approximately 2,300,000 clones, around 93% of them found once; the top ten carry roughly 0.34%. Specimen: naive CD4+ T cells from PBMCs. Subset reported: CD45RA+ positively selected. These receptors came from a man between 18 and 29 years old in good health. Some clones in this sample may be carry-over from other donors' samples.

This chain links TRBV11-1 with TRBJ2-7, with D possibly being TRBD2 (6 bases). V was pared by 3 bases and J by 6 bases, with 18 bases between. Per the germline V gene, CDR1 is SGHAT and CDR2 is FQDESV (reference sequence). This CDR3 is 15 amino acids long. CDR3 residues: CASSLSRWRDGEQYF. The CDR3 nucleotides read TGTGCCAGCAGCTTGAGCCGCTGGCGGGACGGCGAGCAGTACTTC.

The rearrangement joins TRBV4-1 to TRBJ2-1; no clear D gene. CDR1 and CDR2 from the germline V gene are MGHRA and YSYEKL. The CDR3 covers 18 residues. V was cut by 2 bases and J by 3 bases, with 20 bases left in between. CDR3 nucleotides: TGCGCCAGCAGCCAACTCCCCCTGGGCCGAACCAACTACAATGAGCAGTTCTTC. It yields the protein CASSQLPLGRTNYNEQFF.

This clone has a single count. The chain recombines TRBV25-1 with TRBJ2-5; D not resolved. The end of the DNA is better explained by TRBJ2-7, so the J call may be wrong. Germline CDR1 MGHDK, CDR2 SYGVNS. There are 17 residues in the CDR3. The CDR3 DNA follows: TGTGCCAGCAGTGAATATACCTCCTCTGCCCCATCCTACGAGCAGTACTTC. It translates to CASSEYTSSAPSYEQYF.

This sequence joins TRBV7-9 and TRBJ1-5; perhaps TRBD1 as D (5 bases). V was clipped by 5 bases and J by 0 bases, with 5 bases between them. The CDR3 sequence is 13 residues long. Germline V lookup: CDR1 SEHNR, CDR2 FQNEAQ (reference sequence). This CDR3 reads CASSDSSNQPQHF. The DNA for the CDR3 is TGTGCCAGCAGCGACAGTAGCAATCAGCCCCAGCATTTT.

Regarding this clone: The same CDR3 arises from other DNA sequences in this sample as well. The chain joins TRBV11-2 to TRBJ2-1; 11 bases agree with TRBD2. The CDR3 consists of 15 residues. CDR1 and CDR2 from the germline V gene are SGHAT and FQNNGV. J was trimmed by 3 bases and V by 5 bases; bases with no gene match: 3. CDR3 in DNA: TGTGCCAGCAGCCCGGGACTAGCGGACTACAATGAGCAGTTCTTC. Its protein is CASSPGLADYNEQFF.

The rearrangement uses TRBV28 and TRBJ1-5; the D is unclear. The CDR3 runs to 14 residues. Germline CDR1 reads MDHEN; CDR2 reads SYDVKM. V lost 7 bases to trimming and J lost 9 bases, with 19 bases between them. Written as DNA, the CDR3 is TGTGCCAGCACCGTAGGACGAACGGCGGGGCCCCAGCATTTT. The encoded protein is CASTVGRTAGPQHF.

This clone has just one count. This chain joins TRBV4-1 and TRBJ2-1, with 8 bases matching TRBD2. V lost 0 bases and J lost 4; bases outside the gene matches: 8. The CDR3 consists of 17 residues. The germline gives CDR1 MGHRA, CDR2 YSYEKL. The CDR3 coding sequence is TGCGCCAGCAGCCAAGAGACCGCTAGCGGGTTATACAATGAGCAGTTCTTC. Translated, it gives CASSQETASGLYNEQFF.

V usage is TRBV5-1 and J usage is TRBJ2-1, with 12 positions matching TRBD2. V was pared by 4 bases and J by 9 bases, with 8 bases of the junction left unmatched. Germline CDR1 is SGHRS and CDR2 is YFSETQ. This CDR3 spans 15 amino acids. CDR3 nucleotide sequence: TGCGCCAGCAGCGAGGAACTAGCGGGAGGCGCTGAGCAGTTCTTC. This codes for CASSEELAGGAEQFF.

This chain joins TRBV19 and TRBJ1-2; possible D gene TRBD1, 5 bases. Germline CDR1 reads LNHDA; CDR2 reads SQIVND (reference sequence). The germline V and J ends were trimmed by 7 bases and 5 bases, with 17 bases remaining between them. The CDR3 contains 14 residues. CDR3 in amino acids: CASTRSGTDYGYTF. CDR3 DNA: TGTGCCAGTACCCGATCCGGGACGGATTATGGCTACACCTTC. Full variable domain (outside the CDR3, taken from reference TRBV19 and TRBJ1-2): DGGITQSPKYLFRKEGQNVTLSCEQNLNHDAMYWYRQDPGQGLRLIYYSQIVNDFQKGDIAEGYSVSREKKESFPLTVTSAQKNPTAFYLCASTRSGTDYGYTFGSGTRLTVV.

The chain couples TRBV5-6 to TRBJ2-1, with 12 nucleotides matching TRBD1. Germline V CDR1 and CDR2: SGHDT, YYEEEE. The CDR3 runs 16 residues. V trimming: 1 base; J trimming: 7 bases; junction bases outside the gene matches: 6. CDR3 protein: CASSLPGQGALNEQFF. The CDR3 DNA reads TGTGCCAGCAGCTTGCCGGGACAGGGGGCGCTTAATGAGCAGTTCTTC.

V is TRBV19 and J is TRBJ2-1; possible D gene TRBD2, 6 bases. CDR3 length equals 16 residues. Trimming cost V 7 bases and J 3 bases, with 19 bases left between them. CDR1 and CDR2 from the germline V gene are LNHDA and SQIVND (reference sequence). The CDR3 coding sequence is TGTGCCAGTAAAGTTAGGGCGGGAAGGGACTACAATGAGCAGTTCTTC. This gives the protein CASKVRAGRDYNEQFF.

The rearrangement links TRBV29-1 to TRBJ2-3; tentatively, D is TRBD1 or TRBD2 (5 bases each). CDR1 is SQVTM, CDR2 ANQGSEA, per germline. Trimming pared 7 bases from V and 3 bases from J, leaving 17 bases between. CDR3 length: 14 residues. DNA for the CDR3: TGCAGCGCGGAAGGGGACGGCGGGACAGATACGCAGTATTTT. Translation: CSAEGDGGTDTQYF.

In this sample, this clone turned up once. This chain joins TRBV14 and TRBJ2-5; D remains unclear. V lost 4 bases and J 5 bases, leaving 5 bases between the germline ends. The CDR3 length is 11 residues. From germline, CDR1 is SGHDN and CDR2 FVKESK. The CDR3 loop reads CASSLRETQYF. CDR3 nucleotide sequence: TGTGCCAGCAGCCTAAGGGAGACCCAGTACTTC.

This chain uses TRBV15 with TRBJ1-1; maybe TRBD1 (6 bases). Germline V gives CDR1 LNHNV, CDR2 YYDKDF (reference sequence). CDR3 length: 16 residues. V shed 1 base and J shed 2 bases, with 14 bases lying between them. CDR3 nucleotides: TGTGCCACCAGCAGAGCGGTGGGGGGGCTTAACACTGAAGCTTTCTTT. It specifies CATSRAVGGLNTEAFF.

This chain connects TRBV6-5 to TRBJ2-7, with 7 bases aligning to TRBD2. CDR3 length: 14 amino acids. With V trimmed by 4 bases and J by 3 bases, 6 bases remained unmatched. Germline loops: CDR1 MNHEY, CDR2 SVGAGI. CDR3 amino acids: CASSWGGDDYEQYF. The CDR3 DNA follows: TGTGCCAGCAGTTGGGGGGGGGACGACTACGAGCAGTACTTC.

This chain joins TRBV11-2 and TRBJ2-7, with D possibly being TRBD1 or TRBD2 (5 bases each). V gave up 1 base and J gave up 6 bases, with 13 bases separating them. CDR3 length: 14 residues. Germline CDR1 and CDR2: SGHAT and FQNNGV. The CDR3 bases are TGTGCCAGCAGCTTAGCGGGACGGCCGCGCGAGCAGTACTTC. Residues: CASSLAGRPREQYF.

Concerning this clone itself: At the DNA level, this CDR3 is encoded by other sequences in the same sample as well. The chain uses TRBV6-5 and TRBJ2-1; D gene uncertain. This CDR3 spans 15 amino acids. V was cut by 0 bases and J by 1 base, with 7 bases left in between. Looked up from germline, CDR1 is MNHEY and CDR2 is SVGAGI. CDR3 residues: CASSYSSRSYNEQFF. The CDR3 region has the DNA TGTGCCAGCAGTTACTCATCCAGATCCTACAATGAGCAGTTCTTC.